Below, 27 T cell receptor beta chains from the same sample are listed, as sequenced in a study of T cell repertoires in ileal Crohn's disease. The repertoire was sequenced with immunoSEQ multiplex PCR; TCRdb's copy has only in-frame clones and lacks some. Of about 1,800 clones in the sample, approximately 90% were seen once. Indicated time point: neoterminal ileum biopsy at postoperative endoscopy, about 6 months after surgery. The sample consisted of ileal tissue. The receptors derive from an adult with Crohn's disease.

This clone was counted between two and nine times. The V and J genes are TRBV9 and TRBJ2-1; possibly TRBD2 for D (7 bases). With 0 bases removed from V and 4 bases from J, the gap between germline ends came to 14 bases. The CDR3 is 16 amino acids. Germline CDR1 is SGDLS and CDR2 is YYNGEE. DNA for the CDR3: TGTGCCAGCAGCGTAGTTCGGGGAGGGGGGTACAATGAGCAGTTCTTC. Translated: CASSVVRGGGYNEQFF.

This sequence joins TRBV5-4 and TRBJ2-1; 7 nucleotides agree with TRBD1. From germline, CDR1 is SGHNT and CDR2 YYREEE (reference sequence). This CDR3 contains 14 residues. The V gene end was trimmed by 4 bases and the J gene end by 4 bases; junction bases not matched to a gene: 5. CDR3 region: CASSPGTAYNEQFF. CDR3 nucleotides: TGTGCCAGCAGCCCCGGGACAGCTTACAATGAGCAGTTCTTC.

The chain carries TRBV5-4 and TRBJ1-1; D possibly corresponds to TRBD1 (5 bases). Trimming took off 4 bases at V and 2 bases at J, with 9 bases between the two ends. This CDR3 comprises 13 residues. Germline CDR1 is SGHNT and CDR2 is YYREEE (reference sequence). The CDR3 loop reads CASSRGGNTEAFF. The CDR3 region has the DNA TGTGCCAGCAGCCGGGGCGGTAACACTGAAGCTTTCTTT. Full variable domain (missing parts from reference TRBV5-4 and TRBJ1-1): ETGVTQSPTHLIKTRGQQVTLRCSSQSGHNTVSWYQQALGQGPQFIFQYYREEENGRGNFPPRFSGLQFPNYSSELNVNALELDDSALYLCASSRGGNTEAFFGQGTRLTVV.

The J gene is TRBJ1-1, the V gene TRBV6-5, with a weak D call TRBD1 (5 bases). Germline assignment: CDR1 MNHEY and CDR2 SVGAGI. This CDR3 spans 14 amino acids. The V end was cut by 2 bases, the J end by 1 base, with 8 bases between. DNA for the CDR3: TGTGCCAGCAGTTACGGGGGGGGGAACACTGAAGCTTTCTTT. Amino acids: CASSYGGGNTEAFF.

In this sample, this clone turned up a few times. The chain combines TRBV9 with TRBJ2-3, with no clear D. Germline CDR1 reads SGDLS; CDR2 reads YYNGEE. This CDR3 has 13 residues. V gave up 3 bases and J gave up 0 bases, with 5 bases separating them. CDR3 amino acids: CASSGTSTDTQYF. Here the CDR3 DNA reads TGTGCCAGCAGCGGAACTAGCACAGATACGCAGTATTTT.

The genes are TRBV28 and TRBJ1-3; the D gene is possibly TRBD1 (6 bases). This CDR3 has 14 residues. Trimming removed 3 bases from V and 2 bases from J, with 8 bases in between. The germline gives CDR1 MDHEN, CDR2 SYDVKM. CDR3 loop: CASSLRGAGNTIYF. The CDR3 nucleotides are TGTGCCAGCAGTTTGAGGGGGGCTGGAAACACCATATATTTT.

This clone has just a few counts. The chain joins TRBV28 to TRBJ1-1, with D perhaps matching TRBD1 (5 bases). V was clipped by 5 bases and J by 5 bases, with 18 bases between them. The CDR3 contains 15 residues. Germline V gene data show CDR1 as MDHEN and CDR2 as SYDVKM. This chain's CDR3 is CASSNPGIGFTEAFF. CDR3 sequence (DNA): TGTGCCAGCAGTAACCCAGGGATAGGATTTACTGAAGCTTTCTTT.

The rearrangement uses TRBV28 and TRBJ2-6; D possibly corresponds to TRBD1 (5 bases). Germline V lookup: CDR1 MDHEN, CDR2 SYDVKM. V shed 4 bases and J shed 2 bases, with 9 bases lying between them. The CDR3 spans 15 residues. CDR3 coding DNA: TGTGCCAGCAGTTCTCAGGGTCCTGGGGCCAACGTCCTGACTTTC. Translation gives CASSSQGPGANVLTF. The full variable domain, with the rest looked up from reference TRBV28 and TRBJ2-6, is DVKVTQSSRYLVKRTGEKVFLECVQDMDHENMFWYRQDPGLGLRLIYFSYDVKMKEKGDIPEGYSVSREKKERFSLILESASTNQTSMYLCASSSQGPGANVLTFGAGSRLTVL.

The chain couples TRBV28 to TRBJ2-5; possibly TRBD1 for D (6 bases). Deletions cut 3 bases from V and 7 bases from J, with 12 bases between. The CDR3 contains 13 residues. The V gene's germline CDR1 is MDHEN and CDR2 SYDVKM. CDR3 nucleotides: TGTGCCAGCAGTTTTCCGCAGGGGATGACCCAGTACTTC. It is translated as CASSFPQGMTQYF. The entire variable domain, with the rest obtained from reference TRBV28 and TRBJ2-5, is as follows: DVKVTQSSRYLVKRTGEKVFLECVQDMDHENMFWYRQDPGLGLRLIYFSYDVKMKEKGDIPEGYSVSREKKERFSLILESASTNQTSMYLCASSFPQGMTQYFGPGTRLLVL.

V and J are TRBV4-1 and TRBJ2-2; unclear D gene. The V and J ends lost 2 bases and 3 bases respectively, with 4 bases between them. The CDR3 totals 13 residues. In germline, CDR1 is MGHRA, CDR2 YSYEKL. For the CDR3, the DNA is TGCGCCAGCAGCCAAAGGGACACCGGGGAGCTGTTTTTT. Translation: CASSQRDTGELFF.

J is TRBJ2-3 and V is TRBV5-1; D is ambiguous. The CDR3 sequence is 14 residues long. The V end was cut by 3 bases, the J end by 8 bases, with 16 bases between. Germline V CDR1 and CDR2: SGHRS, YFSETQ. This CDR3 is CASSSSSERLTQYF. The CDR3 bases are TGCGCCAGCAGCTCATCCTCGGAACGGCTTACGCAGTATTTT. Together with reference TRBV5-1 and TRBJ2-3, the CDR3 gives the full variable domain: KAGVTQTPRYLIKTRGQQVTLSCSPISGHRSVSWYQQTPGQGLQFLFEYFSETQRNKGNFPGRFSGRQFSNSRSEMNVSTLELGDSALYLCASSSSSERLTQYFGPGTRLTVL.

This clone is a singleton in its sample. The rearrangement links TRBV6-1 to TRBJ1-1; tentatively, D is TRBD1 (5 bases). The CDR3 sequence is 15 residues long. V was shortened by 3 bases and J by 5 bases, with 16 bases between the two germline ends. Germline lookup yields CDR1 MNHNS and CDR2 SASEGT. The CDR3, as DNA: TGTGCCAGCAGTGACCCTTGGGGGTCAAAGACTGAAGCTTTCTTT. Translating it yields CASSDPWGSKTEAFF.

The gene calls are TRBV5-1 and TRBJ2-3; TRBD2 aligns across 8 bases. Trimming cost V 3 bases and J 3 bases; bases outside gene matches: 9. This CDR3 is built from 16 residues. CDR1 and CDR2 from the germline V gene are SGHRS and YFSETQ. The CDR3 DNA sequence: TGCGCCAGCAGCTCTCTAGCCAGCGGGAGTACAGATACGCAGTATTTT. Translating gives CASSSLASGSTDTQYF.

The rearrangement links TRBV10-3 to TRBJ1-1, with 8 bases matching TRBD1. This CDR3 has 14 amino acids. Per the germline V gene, CDR1 is ENHRY and CDR2 is SYGVKD. J was trimmed by 4 bases and V by 6 bases; bases with no gene match: 7. This CDR3 reads CAIRTGEASTEAFF. CDR3 in DNA: TGTGCCATCAGGACAGGGGAGGCGAGCACTGAAGCTTTCTTT.

The CDR3 sequence is CASSTGANEKLFF. The CDR3 region has the DNA TGCGCCAGCAGTACTGGGGCGAATGAAAAACTGTTTTTT. The rearrangement joins TRBV5-1 to TRBJ1-4, with D perhaps matching TRBD1 (5 bases). Germline V gene lookup returns CDR1 SGHRS and CDR2 YFSETQ. The CDR3 covers 13 residues. Trimming cost V 5 bases and J 5 bases, with 10 bases left between them.

The rearrangement links TRBV7-2 to TRBJ2-5; 8 nucleotides match TRBD1. The germline CDR1 and CDR2 sequences are SGHTA and FQGNSA. This CDR3 is built from 14 residues. V lost 4 bases and J lost 4; bases outside the gene matches: 5. The CDR3 protein is CASSWGTGGETQYF. The CDR3 DNA reads TGTGCCAGCAGCTGGGGGACAGGTGGAGAGACCCAGTACTTC. The entire variable domain, with the rest obtained from reference TRBV7-2 and TRBJ2-5, is as follows: GAGVSQSPSNKVTEKGKDVELRCDPISGHTALYWYRQSLGQGLEFLIYFQGNSAPDKSGLPSDRFSAERTGGSVSTLTIQRTQQEDSAVYLCASSWGTGGETQYFGPGTRLLVL.

A few counts support this clone. The chain uses TRBV4-2 and TRBJ1-2; D unresolved. Germline assignment: CDR1 LGHNA and CDR2 YNFKEQ. Trimming pared 0 bases from V and 3 bases from J, leaving 14 bases between. There are 16 residues in the CDR3. The CDR3 coding sequence is TGTGCCAGCAGCCAAGATGAGGGAAATAAATACTATGGCTACACCTTC. It encodes CASSQDEGNKYYGYTF.

The rearrangement links TRBV21-1 to TRBJ2-7; the table's TRBD2 call for D was not verified on the DNA. TRBV21-1 constitutes a pseudogene. CDR3 size: 16 residues. The CDR3 region has the DNA TGTGCCAGCAGCCTAACCGAGGCGGGCGCCTCCTACGAGCAGTACGTC. It encodes CASSLTEAGASYEQYV.

V gene TRBV9 combines with J gene TRBJ2-2; D is uncertain. The germline gives CDR1 SGDLS, CDR2 YYNGEE. CDR3 length equals 11 residues. V lost 10 bases to trimming and J lost 6 bases, with 10 bases between them. The CDR3 region has the DNA TGTGCCGGAGAAACAGCCGGGGAGCTGTTTTTT. Translation gives CAGETAGELFF.

The V gene is TRBV11-3, the J gene TRBJ1-3; 8 nucleotides line up with TRBD1. CDR1 SGHNT and CDR2 YENEEA come from the germline V gene. The CDR3 consists of 14 residues. V lost 1 base, J lost 4 bases, and 0 bases stayed unmatched. CDR3 nucleotides: TGTGCCAGCAGCTTAGCAGGGGGCGGAAACACCATATATTTT. This codes for CASSLAGGGNTIYF.

The chain employs TRBV2 and TRBJ1-5; D is unresolved. The V end was cut by 2 bases, the J end by 1 base, with 9 bases between. This CDR3 has 15 residues. Germline V lookup: CDR1 SNHLY, CDR2 FYNNEI. The chain's CDR3 is CASSEKFGSNQPQHF. The CDR3 DNA is TGTGCCAGCAGTGAAAAGTTTGGAAGCAATCAGCCCCAGCATTTT.

The J gene is TRBJ1-1, the V gene TRBV30; D might be TRBD1 (6 bases). The CDR3 runs 15 residues. Between the trimmed V and J ends, which lost 5 bases and 1 base, there was a span of 17 bases. Per germline, CDR1 GTSNPN and CDR2 SVGIG (reference sequence). The CDR3 spells CAWFTPQGGNTEAFF. CDR3 bases: TGTGCCTGGTTTACCCCCCAAGGGGGGAACACTGAAGCTTTCTTT.

This clone occurred once. The chain has TRBV5-4 and TRBJ1-1; D gene ambiguous. The V end lost 0 bases, the J end lost 1 base, and 4 bases lay between the germline ends. Looked up from germline, CDR1 is SGHNT and CDR2 is YYREEE (reference sequence). The CDR3 totals 13 residues. CDR3 bases: TGTGCCAGCAGCTTGGAGGCGAACACTGAAGCTTTCTTT. This translates into CASSLEANTEAFF. The full variable domain, its missing parts supplied by reference TRBV5-4 and TRBJ1-1, is ETGVTQSPTHLIKTRGQQVTLRCSSQSGHNTVSWYQQALGQGPQFIFQYYREEENGRGNFPPRFSGLQFPNYSSELNVNALELDDSALYLCASSLEANTEAFFGQGTRLTVV.

V gene TRBV7-6 combines with J gene TRBJ1-6; no reliable D call. The germline gives CDR1 SGHVS, CDR2 FNYEAQ. V was shortened by 3 bases and J by 4 bases, with 13 bases between the two germline ends. The CDR3 consists of 16 residues. The chain's CDR3 is CASSFTKAGYNSPLHF. The CDR3, as DNA: TGTGCCAGCAGCTTTACGAAGGCGGGATATAATTCACCCCTCCACTTT.

This chain links TRBV10-1 with TRBJ1-2; D remains ambiguous. The germline V and J ends were trimmed by 4 bases and 0 bases, with 6 bases remaining between them. This CDR3 spans 13 amino acids. Germline assignment: CDR1 WNHNN and CDR2 SYGVQD (reference sequence). CDR3 residues: CASSVGTNYGYTF. DNA for the CDR3: TGCGCCAGCAGTGTCGGGACTAACTATGGCTACACCTTC.

This clone has more than one count but fewer than ten. V is TRBV27 and J is TRBJ2-7; 7 bases are a match to TRBD2. CDR3 size: 15 residues. The germline V gene has CDR1 MNHEY and CDR2 SMNVEV (reference sequence). Trimming at V came to 3 bases and at J to 4 bases, leaving 9 bases not matched to a gene. The CDR3 nucleotides read TGTGCCAGCAGTTTTAGGCCCAGCGGGAATTACGAGCAGTACGTC. Translation: CASSFRPSGNYEQYV.

Only one count was recorded for this clone. The gene calls are TRBV19 and TRBJ1-4; TRBD1 is a possible D gene (5 bases). The CDR3 extends over 14 amino acids. The germline gives CDR1 LNHDA, CDR2 SQIVND (reference sequence). The V gene lost 2 bases and the J gene lost 7 bases, with 11 bases spanning the gap. For the CDR3, the DNA is TGTGCCAGTAGTATATATCAGGGAGGTGAAAAACTGTTTTTT. This gives the protein CASSIYQGGEKLFF.